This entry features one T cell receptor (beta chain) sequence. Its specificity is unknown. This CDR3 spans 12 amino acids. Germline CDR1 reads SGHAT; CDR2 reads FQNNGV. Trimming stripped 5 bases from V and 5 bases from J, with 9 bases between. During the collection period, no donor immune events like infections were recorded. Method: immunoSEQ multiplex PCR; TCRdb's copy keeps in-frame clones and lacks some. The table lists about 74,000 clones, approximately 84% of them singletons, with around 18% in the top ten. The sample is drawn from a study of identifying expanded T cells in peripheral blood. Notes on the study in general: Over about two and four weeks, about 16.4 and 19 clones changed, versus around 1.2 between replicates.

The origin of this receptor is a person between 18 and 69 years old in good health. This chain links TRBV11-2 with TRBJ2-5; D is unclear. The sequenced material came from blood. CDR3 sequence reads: CASSPYLETQYF. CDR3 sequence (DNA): TGTGCCAGCAGCCCCTATCTGGAGACCCAGTACTTC.